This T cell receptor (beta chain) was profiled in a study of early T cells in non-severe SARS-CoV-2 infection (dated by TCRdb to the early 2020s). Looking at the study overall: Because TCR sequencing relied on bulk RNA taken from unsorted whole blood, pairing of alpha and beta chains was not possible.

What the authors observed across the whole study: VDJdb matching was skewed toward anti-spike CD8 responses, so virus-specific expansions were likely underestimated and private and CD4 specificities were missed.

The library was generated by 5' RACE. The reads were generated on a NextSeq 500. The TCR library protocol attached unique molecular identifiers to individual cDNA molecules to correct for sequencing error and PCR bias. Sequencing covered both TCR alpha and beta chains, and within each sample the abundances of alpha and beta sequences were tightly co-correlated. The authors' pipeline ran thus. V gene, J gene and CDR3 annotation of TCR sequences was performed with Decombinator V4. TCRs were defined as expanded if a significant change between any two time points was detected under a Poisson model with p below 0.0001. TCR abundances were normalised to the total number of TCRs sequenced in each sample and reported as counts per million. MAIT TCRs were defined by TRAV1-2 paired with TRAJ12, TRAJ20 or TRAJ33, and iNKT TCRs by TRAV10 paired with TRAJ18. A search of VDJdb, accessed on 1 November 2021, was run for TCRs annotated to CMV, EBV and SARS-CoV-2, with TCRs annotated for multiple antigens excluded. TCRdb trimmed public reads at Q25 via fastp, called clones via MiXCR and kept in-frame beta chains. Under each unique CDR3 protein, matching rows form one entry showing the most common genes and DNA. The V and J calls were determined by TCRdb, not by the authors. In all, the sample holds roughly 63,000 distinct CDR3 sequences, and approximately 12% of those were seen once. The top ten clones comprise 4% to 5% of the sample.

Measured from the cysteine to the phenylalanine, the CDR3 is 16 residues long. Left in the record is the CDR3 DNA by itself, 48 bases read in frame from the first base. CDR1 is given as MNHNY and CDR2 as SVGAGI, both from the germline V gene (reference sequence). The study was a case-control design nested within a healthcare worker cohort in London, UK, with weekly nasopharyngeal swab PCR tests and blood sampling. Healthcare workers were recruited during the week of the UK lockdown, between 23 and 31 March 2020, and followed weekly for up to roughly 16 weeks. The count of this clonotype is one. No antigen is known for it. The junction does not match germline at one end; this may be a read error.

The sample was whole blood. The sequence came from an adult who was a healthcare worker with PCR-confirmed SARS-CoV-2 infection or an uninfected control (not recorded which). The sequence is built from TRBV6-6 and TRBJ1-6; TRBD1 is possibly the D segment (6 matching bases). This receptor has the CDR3 CASSSQQGSRNSSLHF. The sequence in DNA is TGTGCCAGCAGTTCCCAACAGGGTTCCCGAAATTCATCCCTCCACTTT.